Listed below are T cell receptor beta chains from one sample, sequenced in a study of neurological immune-mediated disorders. A single record per CDR3 protein comes from TCRdb applying MiXCR to the 5' RACE reads. The data show approximately 85,000 distinct CDR3 sequences, about 4.3% seen once. The sample comprised PBMCs. The receptors come from a woman between 55 and 75 years old with multiple sclerosis. Both conserved end residues are part of each CDR3. D genes are given only for firm matches. Rows give clone size only sometimes, using once, few, many, or a class for an expanded clone.

J	size	V	D	CDR3	DNA
TRBJ2-7	-	TRBV5-6	-	CASRPGSSYEQYF	TGTGCCAGCAGACCGGGATCCTCCTACGAGCAGTACTTC
TRBJ2-7	many	TRBV6-6	-	CASSEGLGSEQYF	TGTGCCAGCAGCGAAGGGTTGGGAAGCGAGCAGTACTTC
TRBJ2-5	many	TRBV7-9	-	CASSLALGVETQYF	TGTGCCAGCAGCTTAGCGCTAGGGGTGGAGACCCAGTACTTC
TRBJ2-1	many	TRBV5-1	-	CASSSNRGGSSYNEQFF	TGCGCCAGCAGCTCCAACCGAGGGGGAAGCTCCTACAATGAGCAGTTCTTC
TRBJ2-1	-	TRBV7-2	-	CASSLVSDSSYNEQFF	TGTGCCAGCAGCTTAGTGTCGGATAGCTCCTACAATGAGCAGTTCTTC
TRBJ2-2	many	TRBV5-1	-	CASSSLVAGGELFF	TGCGCCAGCAGCTCGCTCGTGGCGGGCGGGGAGCTGTTTTTT
TRBJ2-1	many	TRBV5-1	-	CASESEASEQFF	TGCGCCAGCGAGTCTGAGGCGAGTGAGCAGTTCTTC
TRBJ2-7	few	TRBV18	-	CASSPATSSYEQYF	TGTGCCAGCTCACCAGCCACGAGCTCCTACGAGCAGTACTTC
TRBJ1-2	many	TRBV20-1	TRBD1	CSARDREQGAIYGYTF	TGCAGTGCTAGAGATCGTGAACAGGGGGCGATCTATGGCTACACCTTC
TRBJ2-7	many	TRBV7-2	-	CASSLGASGVYEQYF	TGTGCCAGCAGCTTAGGCGCTTCTGGGGTCTACGAGCAGTACTTC
TRBJ2-7	many	TRBV28	TRBD1	CASSTPGTGSYEQYF	TGTGCCAGCAGTACCCCCGGGACAGGGTCCTACGAGCAGTACTTC
TRBJ1-3	many	TRBV6-5	-	CASRRAFSGNTIYF	TGTGCCAGCCGTCGTGCGTTTTCTGGAAACACCATATATTTT
TRBJ2-3	many	TRBV29-1	-	CSVEVASDTQYF	TGCAGCGTTGAAGTAGCGTCAGATACGCAGTATTTT
TRBJ2-1	many	TRBV27	-	CASSLPVGPGSFGEQFF	TGTGCCAGCAGTTTACCGGTAGGGCCCGGAAGTTTTGGTGAGCAGTTCTTC
TRBJ2-1	-	TRBV20-1	TRBD2	CSATSGGQGVDEQFF	TGCAGTGCTACGTCGGGGGGGCAGGGTGTCGATGAGCAGTTCTTT
TRBJ1-2	many	TRBV29-1	-	CSVDRGSGYTF	TGCAGCGTTGACCGTGGATCCGGCTACACCTTC